These 10 T cell receptor beta chains were all obtained from the same sample, sequenced in a study of radiation and T cells in renal cell carcinoma. The protocol was immunoSEQ multiplex PCR, while the TCRdb copy is restricted to in-frame clones and leaves out a portion. The data show over 120,000 clones, about 88% seen once. Time point of the sample: blood 4 weeks post-SBRT, at nephrectomy. Treatment noted: 15 Gy SBRT to primary tumor, nephrectomy 4 weeks later. Sequenced here: blood, sampled from a patient whose treatment included radiotherapy and nephrectomy. These TCRs come from a woman between 50 and 59 years old with renal cell carcinoma.

V usage is TRBV6-5 and J usage is TRBJ2-5, with TRBD2 as a possible D gene (6 bases). Germline CDR1 and CDR2: MNHEY and SVGAGI. The CDR3 is 16 amino acids. With 0 bases removed from V and 2 bases from J, the gap between germline ends came to 13 bases. The CDR3 sequence: CASSYSVAALQETQYF. The CDR3 coding sequence is TGTGCCAGCAGTTACTCAGTAGCGGCTTTACAAGAGACCCAGTACTTC.

The V call is TRBV5-1, the J call TRBJ2-3; 10 bases line up with TRBD1. The CDR3 length is 16 residues. Germline loops: CDR1 SGHRS, CDR2 YFSETQ. V trimming: 0 bases; J trimming: 1 base; junction bases outside the gene matches: 2. The CDR3 is CASSLGGQGGTDTQYF. CDR3 nucleotides: TGCGCCAGCAGCTTGGGTGGACAGGGGGGCACAGATACGCAGTATTTT.

This clone is a singleton in its sample. This sequence joins TRBV19 and TRBJ2-1; 7 bases fit TRBD2. The CDR3 consists of 16 residues. Germline loops: CDR1 LNHDA, CDR2 SQIVND (reference sequence). J lost 4 bases, V lost 6 bases, and 12 bases had no gene match. The CDR3 sequence: CASSPRGGRAYNEQFF. CDR3 DNA: TGTGCCAGTAGCCCGAGGGGCGGGAGAGCATACAATGAGCAGTTCTTC. Variable domain in full (rest from reference TRBV19 and TRBJ2-1): DGGITQSPKYLFRKEGQNVTLSCEQNLNHDAMYWYRQDPGQGLRLIYYSQIVNDFQKGDIAEGYSVSREKKESFPLTVTSAQKNPTAFYLCASSPRGGRAYNEQFFGPGTRLTVL.

The chain has TRBV7-2 and TRBJ2-7; 7 positions agree with TRBD1. Trimming removed 0 bases from V and 4 bases from J; junction bases left unmatched: 6. Germline V gene sequence: CDR1 SGHTA, CDR2 FQGNSA. This CDR3 is built from 15 residues. The CDR3 DNA reads as TGTGCCAGCAGCTTAGCCGGGACAGCCTCTTACGAGCAGTACTTC. Translated, it gives CASSLAGTASYEQYF.

V and J are TRBV19 and TRBJ2-4; D might be TRBD1 (6 bases). V lost 4 bases and J lost 7, with 14 bases in between. The CDR3 consists of 14 residues. CDR1 and CDR2 from the germline V gene are LNHDA and SQIVND (reference sequence). CDR3 DNA sequence: TGTGCCAGTAGTACCCCCCAGGGGCGGAACATTCAGTACTTC. Its protein is CASSTPQGRNIQYF.

The chain combines TRBV11-3 with TRBJ2-1; 7 bases fit TRBD1. This CDR3 is 16 amino acids long. Germline V gene data show CDR1 as SGHNT and CDR2 as YENEEA. V gave up 5 bases and J gave up 4 bases; unmatched junction bases: 11. The CDR3 region has the DNA TGTGCCAGCAGCACGGCCCGGGACAGATCATACAATGAGCAGTTCTTC. Translation gives CASSTARDRSYNEQFF.

This clone occurred once. The chain has TRBV9 and TRBJ2-7, with TRBD2 matching 8 bases. With 0 bases clipped from V and 3 bases from J, the junction kept 5 bases outside the gene matches. CDR3 length equals 15 residues. CDR1 and CDR2 (germline): SGDLS, YYNGEE. In DNA form, the CDR3 reads TGTGCCAGCAGCGTAGACGCGGGAGGAGTCTACGAGCAGTACTTC. The encoded protein is CASSVDAGGVYEQYF.

The gene calls are TRBV9 and TRBJ2-3; weak D call: TRBD2 (5 bases). CDR3 size: 14 residues. The V and J ends lost 7 bases and 2 bases respectively, with 14 bases between them. Germline V lookup: CDR1 SGDLS, CDR2 YYNGEE. In DNA form, the CDR3 reads TGTGCCAGCGGCGCGGGCCGTTACACAGATACGCAGTATTTT. Its protein is CASGAGRYTDTQYF.

The V gene is TRBV7-9, the J gene TRBJ2-7; D is perhaps TRBD1 or TRBD2 (5 bases each). Germline V gene data show CDR1 as SEHNR and CDR2 as FQNEAQ (reference sequence). This CDR3 is built from 13 residues. The ends were cut back, 3 bases at V and 2 bases at J, with 8 bases in the middle. CDR3 protein: CASSFGTTYEQYF. The CDR3 nucleotides are TGTGCCAGCAGCTTTGGGACCACCTACGAGCAGTACTTC.

The chain carries TRBV6-5 and TRBJ1-1; D unresolved. In germline, CDR1 is MNHEY, CDR2 SVGAGI. CDR3 length: 13 residues. V was trimmed by 7 bases and J by 1 base, leaving 10 bases between them. The CDR3 DNA follows: TGTGCCAGCACCATTACAGCGAACACTGAAGCTTTCTTT. It yields the protein CASTITANTEAFF.